Sequencing of this T cell receptor (beta chain) was carried out in a study of shared clonotypes between healthy human individuals (dated by TCRdb to 2018 to 2020). Concerning the study at large: The cohort included three men and two women between 18 and 49 years of age. To increase sequencing depth and limit assay-specific biases, TCR repertoire library preparation and sequencing were carried out by different laboratories using diverse techniques. Blood TCR repertoires of roughly 5 healthy adults were deeply sequenced to estimate repertoire size and the extent of clonotype sharing between individuals. Leukapheresis yielded between about 0.94 and 10 billion PBMCs per donor. Per donor, three plates each were used for CD4 naive and CD4 memory, two for CD8 naive, and one for CD8 memory.

What the work shows at the level of the full study, not this receptor alone: Even with the large sequencing depth, rarefaction of the sorted-subset datasets indicated that sequencing was incomplete. Approximately 5% of naive CD4, 3.5% of naive CD8, around 2.3% of memory CD4, and approximately 0.4% of memory CD8 clonotypes were shared across four donors. Based on pairwise subsampling, the degree of clonotype sharing among donors was expected to be affected by sequencing depth. The genetic and exposure-history diversity represented was limited by the small number of donors. Naive subsets generally had larger estimated clonotype richness than memory subsets. Only blood was sampled, and tissue TCR repertoires likely differ from those in blood. Higher generation probabilities were observed for clonotypes shared by all four sorted-subset donors than for non-shared clonotypes.

TCR CDR3 regions were amplified from genomic DNA by multiplex PCR using the deep immunoSEQ assay. Extracted genomic DNA from each cell subset was distributed evenly across all wells of several immunoSEQ 96-well plates, and each plate was treated as a replicate. Each replicate PCR for sorted subsets received roughly 200 ng genomic DNA, equal to 28,000 or so T cell genomes. Purified libraries were measured with a Qubit 3.0 fluorometer, size-checked on a Bioanalyzer 2100, and measured again with the KAPA Library Quantification kit. A separate single-read 150-cycle Illumina NextSeq 550 flow cell was used to sequence each immunoSEQ 96-well plate. The paper's processing steps were these. Because only junctional sequences without quality scores were contained in the immunoSEQ output, filtering matching that applied to full-length reads could not be performed. To assign V/J genes and CDR3, sequences were annotated using PyIR, a Python wrapper for IgBLAST v1.9, with IMGT germline references. Reads were filtered out if the reads had weak V/J assignments (E-value above 1e-6), no CDR3, stop codons, out-of-frame junctions, or ambiguous translated residues. V3J clonotypes were defined as sequences sharing an identical inferred V gene, J gene, and CDR3 amino acid sequence. Percentage overlap between repertoires was computed as shared unique clonotypes divided by the size of the smaller repertoire. Repertoire richness was assessed with RTK rarefaction, the Chao1 estimator, and Recon v2.1 estimates of unobserved clonotypes. For all TCRbeta clonotypes obtained by the gDNA method from several donors, generation probabilities were computed with OLGA. The immuneACCESS repertoire file appears here via TCRdb, limited to in-frame rearrangements. These files lack a portion of the clones; in checked studies, under half of the deficit traces to unresolved V genes, and the cause of the others is not known. That table gives V, J and clone size, and the DNA gave D and trimming. Across this sample there are 2 million to 3 million clones, with approximately 93% seen only once. The top ten constitute 0.36% of the sample.

Healthy HIV-negative adults with no recently reported acute infections or vaccinations were included as donors. Every donor was a Caucasian adult living in Nashville, Tennessee, USA. CD4+ T cells were enriched through magnetic negative selection, after which naive cells were positively selected on CD45RA and the remaining negative fraction served as the memory subset. Blood was obtained by leukapheresis, after which PBMCs were separated by Ficoll-Histopaque density gradient centrifugation and cryopreserved in liquid nitrogen vapor phase. Analytical flow cytometry was used to check the purity and quantity of each magnetically sorted T cell population. From each sorted fraction, genomic DNA was isolated and quantified by UV absorbance on a Nanodrop 2000c. A single count supports this clone. Its antigen remains unidentified. One base away there is no much larger clone; base qualities are not given. The receptor was derived from a man aged 18 to 35 in good health. Some clones in this sample may be carry-over from other donors' samples. Material: naive CD4+ T cells from PBMCs. The cell subset or site tag for this specimen amounts to: CD45RA+ positively selected.

For the CDR3, the sequence is CASSLRGRGLTDTQYF. At the DNA level, the sequence is TGTGCCAGCAGCTTGCGGGGCAGGGGGCTCACAGATACGCAGTATTTT. The sequence links TRBV5-5 to TRBJ2-3; 8 bases in the junction line up with TRBD1. Clipping removes 1 base from V and 2 bases from J, with 6 as the unmatched junction base count. From cysteine to phenylalanine, the CDR3 is 16 amino acids long. CDR3 DNA is the only sequence kept; it has 48 bases, read in frame from the first base. Taken from the germline V gene (reference sequence), the CDR1 and CDR2 loops are SGHKS and YYEKEE.